These 9 T cell receptor beta chains originate from one sample sequenced in a study of T-cell reconstitution after alpha-beta-depleted transplantation in children (dated by TCRdb to about 2016). Libraries were made using PCR. Instrument on record: Illumina HiSeq 2500. TCR library preparation used molecular barcoding, with unique molecular identifiers applied to normalize quantification of the TCRbeta repertoire. Using fastp trimming at Q25 and MiXCR clonotype assembly, TCRdb reanalyzed the public sequencing data and kept in-frame beta chains. Every entry covers one CDR3 protein and lists the most common genes and DNA from its rows. The sample table records around 500,000 distinct CDR3 sequences; about an eighth of these occur just once. The leading ten clones occupy under 7% of the sample. Source: PBMCs from the stem cell graft donor, taken from the stem cell graft. The receptors originated from a human donor who donated a stem cell graft to a child with combined immunodeficiency.

This clonotype was seen ten or more times. The chain employs TRBV4-3 and TRBJ1-1; D remains ambiguous. Trimming shortened V by 0 bases and J by 1 base, and 15 bases separated the two germline ends. CDR1 LGHNA and CDR2 YSLEER come from the germline V gene. This CDR3 spans 17 amino acids. This chain's CDR3 is CASSQDQVFGENTEAFF. The CDR3 DNA sequence: TGCGCCAGCAGCCAAGATCAAGTTTTCGGGGAGAACACTGAAGCTTTCTTT.

In its sample, this clonotype was seen a few times. One junction end disagrees with the germline gene, perhaps due to a read error. The rearrangement joins TRBV12-3 or TRBV12-4 to TRBJ1-5; tentative D call: TRBD1 (6 bases). This CDR3 has 15 amino acids. CDR3 nucleotide sequence: TGTGCCAGCGTACAGGGCCAGGGGAGCAGTCAGCCCCAGCATTTT. Residues: CASVQGQGSSQPQHF.

This clonotype has more than one count but fewer than ten. V gene TRBV12-3 or TRBV12-4 combines with J gene TRBJ2-2; TRBD2 is a possible D gene (5 bases). This CDR3 is 13 amino acids long. V was shortened by 3 bases and J by 6 bases, with 8 bases between the two germline ends. This CDR3 reads CASSLGASGELFF. DNA of the CDR3: TGTGCCAGCAGTTTGGGAGCGTCCGGGGAGCTGTTTTTT.

The chain recombines TRBV7-2 with TRBJ2-7; 8 positions match TRBD2. CDR3 length equals 15 residues. Germline V lookup: CDR1 SGHTA, CDR2 FQGNSA. J lost 2 bases, V lost 3 bases, and 6 bases had no gene match. CDR3 bases: TGTGCCAGCAGCTTGGGCGGGAGGAACCCCTACGAGCAGTACTTC. Its translation is CASSLGGRNPYEQYF.

The sample holds many counts of this clonotype. The rearrangement joins TRBV6-5 to TRBJ2-1; no definite D call. The CDR3 loop spans 11 amino acids. Germline V gene sequence: CDR1 MNHEY, CDR2 SVGAGI. Between the trimmed V and J ends, which lost 0 bases and 7 bases, there was a span of 1 base. DNA for the CDR3: TGTGCCAGCAGTTACTCGAATGAGCAGTTCTTC. Translated: CASSYSNEQFF.

This clonotype has a handful of counts. CDR3 loop: CASSPSDSGANVLTF. For the CDR3, the DNA is TGTGCCAGCAGTCCCTCGGACTCTGGGGCCAACGTCCTGACTTTC. V and J are TRBV6-2 or TRBV6-3 and TRBJ2-6, with D uncertain. V lost 5 bases, J lost 0 bases, and 8 bases lay in between. This CDR3 is 15 amino acids long. Germline loops: CDR1 MNHEY, CDR2 SVGEGT.

This CDR3 is CSALGGGEYTDTQYF. In DNA, the CDR3 is TGCAGTGCCCTCGGCGGGGGGGAATACACAGATACGCAGTATTTT. This chain uses TRBV20-1 with TRBJ2-3; 9 nucleotides line up with TRBD2. The CDR3 length is 15 residues. V was pared by 6 bases and J by 2 bases, with 9 bases of the junction left unmatched. The germline V gene encodes CDR1 DFQATT and CDR2 SNEGSKA (reference sequence).

This clonotype was seen a few times. The rearrangement joins TRBV5-1 to TRBJ2-7; possibly TRBD1 for D (6 bases). The V end was cut by 3 bases, the J end by 5 bases, with 21 bases between. This CDR3 is 16 amino acids long. The germline gives CDR1 SGHRS, CDR2 YFSETQ. The CDR3 DNA sequence: TGCGCCAGCAGCTGGAACCCGGGACAAACGGCAAACGAGCAGTACTTC. Amino acids: CASSWNPGQTANEQYF.

This clonotype was found a few times. The V gene is TRBV2, the J gene TRBJ1-5; 7 bases are shared with TRBD1. V lost 6 bases and J lost 0; bases outside the gene matches: 11. This CDR3 has 17 residues. Per germline, CDR1 SNHLY and CDR2 FYNNEI. DNA of the CDR3: TGTGCCAGCAGAAAAGGGGACAGCCCTTATAGCAATCAGCCCCAGCATTTT. Its translation: CASRKGDSPYSNQPQHF.